This TCR beta chain was identified in a study of cytotoxic CD8 clonotypes in ibrutinib-treated CLL. General study findings and limits: Public clonotypes were seen rarely and were contracted or stable on treatment. Sustained-remission patients were sampled at one set of times and progressing patients at different ones.

Points on this clone: Antigen specificity is unknown.

Sequencing was designed to attain a depth spanning 1 in 200,000 to 1 in 1 million T cells. Produced via immunoSEQ multiplex PCR; TCRdb's table is partial and in-frame only. Here the sample spans about 160,000 clones, under 85% being singletons. This CDR3 region has 16 residues. The ends were cut back, 4 bases at V and 6 bases at J, with 21 bases in the middle. CDR1 and CDR2 from the germline V gene are WNHNN and SYGVQD (reference sequence). Here the sequenced sample was PBMCs, taken after 24 months of ibrutinib treatment. The chain carries TRBV10-1 and TRBJ1-1; D is undetermined. This clonotype was obtained from a human donor with chronic lymphocytic leukemia. The CDR3 DNA reads TGCGCCAGCAGTGGGCGGGTCCGGGTCTTTCGGGCTGAAGCTTTCTTT. The encoded protein is CASSGRVRVFRAEAFF.